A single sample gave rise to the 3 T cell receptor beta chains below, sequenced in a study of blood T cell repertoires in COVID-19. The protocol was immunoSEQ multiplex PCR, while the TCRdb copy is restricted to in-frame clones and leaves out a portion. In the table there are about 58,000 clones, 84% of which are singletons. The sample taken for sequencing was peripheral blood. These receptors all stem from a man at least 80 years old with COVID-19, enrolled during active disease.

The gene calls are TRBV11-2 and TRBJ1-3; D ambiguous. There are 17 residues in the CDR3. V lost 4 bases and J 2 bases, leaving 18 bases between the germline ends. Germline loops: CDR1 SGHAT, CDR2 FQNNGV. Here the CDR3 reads CASSSSSWGEPGNTIYF. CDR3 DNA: TGTGCCAGCAGCTCATCCTCTTGGGGAGAGCCTGGAAACACCATATATTTT.

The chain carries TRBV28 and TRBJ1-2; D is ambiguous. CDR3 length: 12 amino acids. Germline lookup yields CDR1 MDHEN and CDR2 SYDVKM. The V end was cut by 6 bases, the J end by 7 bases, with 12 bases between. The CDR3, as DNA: TGTGCCAGCAGCCCTAGGATTCGTGGCTACACCTTC. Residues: CASSPRIRGYTF.

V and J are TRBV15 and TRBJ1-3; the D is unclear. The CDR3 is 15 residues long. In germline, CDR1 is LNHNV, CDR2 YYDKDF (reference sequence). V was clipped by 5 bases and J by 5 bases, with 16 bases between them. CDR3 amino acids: CATSSRTQGRNTIYF. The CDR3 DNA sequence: TGTGCCACCAGCTCTCGGACTCAAGGAAGAAACACCATATATTTT.